These T cell receptor beta chains were read from a single sample in a study of blood T cell repertoires in COVID-19. Profiling relied on immunoSEQ multiplex PCR, and the TCRdb table lists in-frame clones only, not all of them. The repertoire consists of approximately 300,000 clones, with roughly 85% occurring once and the leading ten covering around 1.8%. Specimen: PBMCs or T cells enriched from blood (not recorded which). The receptor source for this set is a woman in her thirties who had been exposed to COVID-19. CDR3s include the opening cysteine and the closing phenylalanine or tryptophan. Each record gives: J gene, D gene, V gene, clone size, CDR3 protein, CDR3 DNA. The D gene is left open where the match is weak. The size of a clone is reported for some rows only, either as once, few or many, or as a class for expanded clones.

TRBJ1-5 | NA | TRBV2 | NA | CASLRDSNQPQHF | TGTGCCAGCCTGAGGGATAGCAATCAGCCCCAGCATTTT
TRBJ2-1 | NA | TRBV7-9 | NA | CASSSTHVNEQFF | TGTGCCAGCAGCTCGACACATGTCAATGAGCAGTTCTTC
TRBJ1-5 | NA | TRBV2 | NA | CASRTTGVSNQPQHF | TGTGCCAGCAGAACTACAGGAGTTAGCAATCAGCCCCAGCATTTT
TRBJ2-5 | NA | TRBV7-3 | NA | CASSPGTGQETQYF | TGTGCCAGCAGCCCCGGAACGGGACAAGAGACCCAGTACTTC
TRBJ2-5 | NA | TRBV7-2 | NA | CASSLGLQETQYF | TGTGCCAGCAGCTTAGGTCTACAAGAGACCCAGTACTTC
TRBJ1-5 | NA | TRBV7-9 | once | CASSLATSQPQHF | TGTGCCAGCAGCTTAGCGACTTCTCAGCCCCAGCATTTT
TRBJ1-1 | TRBD1 | TRBV28 | NA | CASRFQGAWDNTEAFF | TGTGCCAGCAGGTTTCAGGGGGCGTGGGATAACACTGAAGCTTTCTTT
TRBJ2-1 | NA | TRBV28 | NA | CASRGQVIHEQFF | TGTGCCAGCAGGGGGCAGGTTATTCATGAGCAGTTCTTC
TRBJ2-7 | TRBD1 | TRBV6-5 | once | CASSWGQGGSYEQYF | TGTGCCAGCAGTTGGGGACAGGGAGGCTCCTACGAGCAGTACTTC
TRBJ2-1 | TRBD2 | TRBV5-1 | NA | CASFDITSGGANEQFF | TGCGCCAGCTTCGATATCACTAGCGGGGGGGCCAATGAGCAGTTCTTC
TRBJ2-7 | NA | TRBV2 | NA | CASSEAATYEQYF | TGTGCCAGCAGTGAAGCAGCCACCTACGAGCAGTACTTC
TRBJ2-2 | TRBD1 | TRBV11-3 | NA | CASSLMAGQGSGTGELFF | TGTGCCAGCAGCTTAATGGCCGGACAGGGGAGCGGCACCGGGGAGCTGTTTTTT
TRBJ1-1 | NA | TRBV5-1 | NA | CASSLAGGNTEAFF | TGCGCCAGCAGCTTGGCCGGGGGGAACACTGAAGCTTTCTTT
TRBJ2-7 | NA | TRBV4-3 | NA | CASSQKGLTGVYEQYF | TGCGCCAGCAGCCAGAAAGGACTAACGGGGGTATACGAGCAGTACTTC
TRBJ2-1 | TRBD2 | TRBV6-5 | NA | CASRASGTNNEQFF | TGTGCCAGCAGGGCTAGCGGGACGAACAATGAGCAGTTCTTC
TRBJ2-3 | NA | TRBV7-9 | NA | CASSSPTTITDTQYF | TGTGCCAGCAGCTCCCCGACAACGATCACAGATACGCAGTATTTT
TRBJ1-1 | NA | TRBV27 | NA | CASSLWGDVNTEAFF | TGTGCCAGCAGTTTATGGGGGGACGTGAACACTGAAGCTTTCTTT
TRBJ2-1 | TRBD2 | TRBV3-1/TRBV3-2 | NA | CASSQVAGGYNEQFF | TGTGCCAGCAGCCAAGTAGCGGGAGGCTACAATGAGCAGTTCTTC
TRBJ1-2 | NA | TRBV2 | NA | CASSVQGGYGYTF | TGTGCCAGCAGTGTGCAGGGAGGCTATGGCTACACCTTC
TRBJ1-4 | NA | TRBV12-3/TRBV12-4 | NA | CASSPGEKLFF | TGTGCCAGCAGCCCCGGTGAAAAACTGTTTTTT
TRBJ2-1 | NA | TRBV7-8 | few | CASSLEGTGFRNEQFF | TGTGCCAGCAGCTTAGAAGGGACTGGATTTAGAAATGAGCAGTTCTTC
TRBJ1-1 | NA | TRBV6-6 | few | CASSYEGGGAFF | TGTGCCAGCAGTTACGAGGGTGGAGGAGCTTTCTTT
TRBJ1-5 | NA | TRBV6-5 | once | CASRDTEGTQHF | TGTGCCAGCAGGGACACGGAAGGGACCCAGCATTTT
TRBJ2-7 | NA | TRBV7-2 | NA | CASSLLGYEQYF | TGTGCCAGCAGCCTACTAGGCTACGAGCAGTACTTC
TRBJ1-4 | TRBD1 | TRBV6-4 | NA | CASSETGTGLRKLFF | TGTGCCAGCAGTGAGACCGGGACAGGACTGAGGAAACTGTTTTTT
TRBJ1-4 | NA | TRBV4-1 | NA | CASSPREGIREKLFF | TGCGCCAGCAGCCCTAGGGAGGGGATTCGCGAAAAACTGTTTTTT
TRBJ2-7 | TRBD1 | TRBV28 | many | CASSSLEGARSSYEQYF | TGTGCCAGCAGTAGTCTCGAGGGGGCTAGGAGCTCCTACGAGCAGTACTTC
TRBJ2-2 | TRBD1 | TRBV27 | NA | CASSQRGRDTGELFF | TGTGCCAGCAGTCAAAGGGGGCGGGACACCGGGGAGCTGTTTTTT
TRBJ2-7 | TRBD2 | TRBV7-2 | NA | CASSLPGLGAYEQYF | TGTGCCAGCAGCTTACCGGGACTAGGGGCCTACGAGCAGTACTTC
TRBJ2-1 | TRBD1 | TRBV18 | NA | CASSLGGTGLVDEQFF | TGTGCCAGCTCACTAGGAGGGACAGGGTTGGTTGATGAGCAGTTCTTC
TRBJ2-3 | TRBD2 | TRBV19 | NA | CASSSWTSGGTDTQYF | TGTGCCAGTAGTTCATGGACTAGCGGGGGGACAGATACGCAGTATTTT
TRBJ1-1 | NA | TRBV7-9 | NA | CASSLTLSDTEAFF | TGTGCCAGCAGCTTGACTCTATCCGACACTGAAGCTTTCTTT
TRBJ1-2 | NA | TRBV6-6 | NA | CASSSETVNYGYTF | TGTGCCAGCAGTTCCGAGACAGTTAACTATGGCTACACCTTC
TRBJ1-4 | NA | TRBV18 | NA | CASSPSYGQDEKLFF | TGTGCCAGCTCACCCTCGTACGGACAAGATGAAAAACTGTTTTTT
TRBJ2-2 | TRBD1 | TRBV10-3 | NA | CAISESSINTGTENTGELFF | TGTGCCATCAGTGAATCCTCAATCAATACCGGGACAGAGAACACCGGGGAGCTGTTTTTT
TRBJ2-7 | NA | TRBV28 | NA | CASIGTSYSYEQYF | TGTGCCAGCATTGGGACATCCTATTCCTACGAGCAGTACTTC
TRBJ1-1 | NA | TRBV7-9 | NA | CASSLEFTGEAFF | TGTGCCAGCAGCTTAGAATTTACGGGTGAAGCTTTCTTT
TRBJ1-1 | NA | TRBV6-1 | once | CASSEDRMNTEAFF | TGTGCCAGCAGTGAGGACAGAATGAACACTGAAGCTTTCTTT
TRBJ2-7 | TRBD2 | TRBV28 | NA | CASSSGVLGGGTSGSYEEQYF | TGTGCCAGCAGTTCGGGAGTGCTGGGTGGAGGGACTAGCGGATCCTACGAGGAGCAGTACTTC
TRBJ1-2 | NA | TRBV29-1 | NA | CSVELRQSLNYGYTF | TGCAGCGTTGAATTGAGGCAGTCCCTCAACTATGGCTACACCTTC